This TCR beta chain was identified during a study of regulatory T cells in long-lasting Graves disease. CDR1 is LNHDA, CDR2 SQIVND, per germline (reference sequence). This CDR3 is 15 amino acids long. Study-level points and caveats: TRBV28, TRBJ1-2 and TRBJ2-5 were segments that persistent disease favored.

Both iRepertoire HTBI primers and Arm-PCR of CDR3 regions were used to build the TCR beta libraries. TCRdb itself ran the multiplex PCR reads through MiXCR, one entry per CDR3 protein. The repertoire holds approximately 500,000 distinct CDR3 sequences, with roughly 21% as singletons. For this clonotype: The antigen is not known. A much larger clone sits a single nucleotide away, making a read error possible.

The time point is: persistent/refractory GD, antithyroid drugs over 5 years with positive TRAb. PBMCs were the source of the RNA used for TCR sequencing. EDTA tubes held roughly 10 milliliters of peripheral blood from each patient. The sequence was obtained from a female donor with Graves disease. The gene calls are TRBV19 and TRBJ1-1; the D gene is possibly TRBD1 (6 bases). Source: peripheral blood mononuclear cells (PBMCs), taken when the disease was refractory, from a patient treated with antithyroid drugs. The CDR3 sequence is CVSKDLQGLNTEAFF. CDR3 in DNA: TGTGTCAGTAAGGACCTACAGGGCTTGAACACTGAAGCTTTCTTT. Variable domain in full (rest from reference TRBV19 and TRBJ1-1): DGGITQSPKYLFRKEGQNVTLSCEQNLNHDAMYWYRQDPGQGLRLIYYSQIVNDFQKGDIAEGYSVSREKKESFPLTVTSAQKNPTAFYLCVSKDLQGLNTEAFFGQGTRLTVV.